This T cell receptor (beta chain) was captured by sequencing in a study of T cell responses to AZD1222 COVID-19 vaccine. Study at large: Pooling of second doses given at about 4 or about 12 weeks was done. General observations from the study: Every sample of the repertoires postdated the peak T cell response.

As concerns this clone: Its target is unknown.

Using immunoSEQ multiplex PCR, the repertoire was profiled, and TCRdb retains in-frame clones only, with some absent. The data show around 150,000 clones, with 88% seen just once and around 5.5% held by the top ten. CDR3 length: 14 amino acids. Trimming removed 2 bases at V and 2 bases at J, with 9 bases between. CDR1 and CDR2 from the germline V gene are MDHEN and SYDVKM. Sequencing used peripheral blood, obtained on day 0 of AZD1222 vaccination. The sequence came from an adult in good health. The chain employs TRBV28 and TRBJ2-5; D may be TRBD2 (6 bases). The CDR3 DNA reads TGTGCCAGCAGTTTAGCGGGGCAGCAAGAGACCCAGTACTTC. As protein: CASSLAGQQETQYF.